This T cell receptor beta chain was sequenced in a study of response to subunit inactivated influenza vaccine. This clonotype was picked up a small number of times. What it binds is unknown. CDR1 and CDR2 (germline): GTSNPN, SVGIG (reference sequence). The CDR3 is 12 amino acids. Trimming removed 3 bases at V and 4 bases at J, with 8 bases between. General study points: After each seasonal influenza vaccination, few new T cells are recruited, the authors suggested.

Each CDR3 protein is one row after TCRdb ran MiXCR on the RT-PCR reads. The data hold 650,000 to 850,000 distinct CDR3 sequences, with over 11% observed a single time. This rearrangement joins TRBV30 to TRBJ2-3, with TRBD2 as a possible D gene (6 bases). This receptor was obtained from a man between 50 and 59 years old who received an inactivated influenza vaccine. The starting material was PBMCs from blood, obtained less than 15 days before vaccination. The CDR3 loop is CAWRASADTQYF. For the CDR3, the DNA is TGTGCCTGGAGAGCTAGCGCAGATACGCAGTATTTT.